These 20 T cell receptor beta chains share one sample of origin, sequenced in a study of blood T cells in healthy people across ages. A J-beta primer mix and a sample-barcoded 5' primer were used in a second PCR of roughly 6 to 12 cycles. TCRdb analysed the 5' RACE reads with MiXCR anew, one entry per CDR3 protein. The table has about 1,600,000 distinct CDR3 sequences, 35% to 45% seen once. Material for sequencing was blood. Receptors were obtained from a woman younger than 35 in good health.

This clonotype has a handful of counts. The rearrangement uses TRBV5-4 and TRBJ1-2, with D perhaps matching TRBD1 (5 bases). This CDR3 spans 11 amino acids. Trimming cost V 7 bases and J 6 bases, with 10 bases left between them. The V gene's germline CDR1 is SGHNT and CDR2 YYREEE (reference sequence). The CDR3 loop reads CASGDGDGYTF. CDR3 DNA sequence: TGTGCCAGCGGGGACGGGGATGGCTACACCTTC.

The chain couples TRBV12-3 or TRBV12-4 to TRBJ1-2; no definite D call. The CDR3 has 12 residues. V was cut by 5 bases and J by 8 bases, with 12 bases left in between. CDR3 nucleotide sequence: TGTGCCAGCAGTCTACACCAGCGGGGCTACACCTTC. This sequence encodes CASSLHQRGYTF.

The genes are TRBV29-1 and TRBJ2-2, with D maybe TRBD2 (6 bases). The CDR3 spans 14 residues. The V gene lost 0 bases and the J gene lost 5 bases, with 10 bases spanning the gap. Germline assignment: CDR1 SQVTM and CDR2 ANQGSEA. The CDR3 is CSVEDQEGTGELFF. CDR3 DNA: TGCAGCGTTGAAGATCAGGAGGGGACCGGGGAGCTGTTTTTT.

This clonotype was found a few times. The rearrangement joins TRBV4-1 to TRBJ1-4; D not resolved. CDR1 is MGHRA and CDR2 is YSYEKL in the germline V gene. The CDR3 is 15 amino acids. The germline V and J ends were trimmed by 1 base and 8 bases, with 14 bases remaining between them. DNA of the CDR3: TGCGCCAGCAGCCAAGGGTTATCCGGTGGGGAAAAACTGTTTTTT. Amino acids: CASSQGLSGGEKLFF.

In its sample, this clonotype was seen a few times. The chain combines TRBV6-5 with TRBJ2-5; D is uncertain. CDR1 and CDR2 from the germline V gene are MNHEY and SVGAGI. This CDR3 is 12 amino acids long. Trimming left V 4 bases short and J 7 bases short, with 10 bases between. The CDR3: CASSSLSATQYF. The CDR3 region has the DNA TGTGCCAGCAGTTCCCTCTCGGCGACCCAGTACTTC.

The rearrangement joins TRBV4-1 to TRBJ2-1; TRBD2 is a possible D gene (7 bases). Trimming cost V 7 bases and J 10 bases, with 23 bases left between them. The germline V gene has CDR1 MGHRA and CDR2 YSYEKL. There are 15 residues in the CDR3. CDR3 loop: CASTASSSGGGEQFF. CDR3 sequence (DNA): TGCGCCAGCACCGCATCCTCTAGCGGAGGGGGGGAGCAGTTCTTC.

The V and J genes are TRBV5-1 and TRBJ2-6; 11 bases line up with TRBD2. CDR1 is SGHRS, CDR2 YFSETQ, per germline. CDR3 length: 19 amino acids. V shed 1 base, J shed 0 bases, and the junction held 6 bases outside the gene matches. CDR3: CASSLKDLAGGSGANVLTF. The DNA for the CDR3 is TGCGCCAGCAGCTTGAAGGATCTAGCGGGGGGCTCTGGGGCCAACGTCCTGACTTTC. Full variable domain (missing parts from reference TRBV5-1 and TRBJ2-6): KAGVTQTPRYLIKTRGQQVTLSCSPISGHRSVSWYQQTPGQGLQFLFEYFSETQRNKGNFPGRFSGRQFSNSRSEMNVSTLELGDSALYLCASSLKDLAGGSGANVLTFGAGSRLTVL.

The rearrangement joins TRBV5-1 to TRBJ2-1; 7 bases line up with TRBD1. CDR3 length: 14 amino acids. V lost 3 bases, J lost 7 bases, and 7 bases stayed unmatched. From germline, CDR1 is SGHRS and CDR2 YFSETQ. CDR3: CASSSGTEGNEQFF. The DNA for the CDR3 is TGCGCCAGCAGCTCGGGGACAGAGGGGAATGAGCAGTTCTTC.

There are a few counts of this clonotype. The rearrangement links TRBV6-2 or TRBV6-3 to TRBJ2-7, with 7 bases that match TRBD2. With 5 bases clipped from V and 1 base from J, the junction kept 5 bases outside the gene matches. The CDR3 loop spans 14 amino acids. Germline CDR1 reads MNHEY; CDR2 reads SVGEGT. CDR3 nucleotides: TGTGCCAGCAGTCCCCGGGGGGTTTCCTACGAGCAGTACTTC. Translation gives CASSPRGVSYEQYF.

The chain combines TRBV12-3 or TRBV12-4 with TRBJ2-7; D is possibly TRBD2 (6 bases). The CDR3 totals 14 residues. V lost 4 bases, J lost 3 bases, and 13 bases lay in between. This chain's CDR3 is CASSSPDGSYEQYF. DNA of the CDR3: TGTGCCAGCAGTTCCCCGGACGGGAGCTACGAGCAGTACTTC.

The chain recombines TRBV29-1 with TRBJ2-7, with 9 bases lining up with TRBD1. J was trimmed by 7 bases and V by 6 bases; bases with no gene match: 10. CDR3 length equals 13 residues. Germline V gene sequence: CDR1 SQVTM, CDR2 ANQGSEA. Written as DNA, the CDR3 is TGCAGCGTGAGGACAGGGGAGTACAATGAGCAGTACTTC. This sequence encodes CSVRTGEYNEQYF.

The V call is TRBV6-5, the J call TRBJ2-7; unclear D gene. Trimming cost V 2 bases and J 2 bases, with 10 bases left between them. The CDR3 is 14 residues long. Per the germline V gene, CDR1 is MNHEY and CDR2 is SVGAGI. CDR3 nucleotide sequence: TGTGCCAGCAGTTACGGGGTCAACCCCTACGAGCAGTACTTC. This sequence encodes CASSYGVNPYEQYF.

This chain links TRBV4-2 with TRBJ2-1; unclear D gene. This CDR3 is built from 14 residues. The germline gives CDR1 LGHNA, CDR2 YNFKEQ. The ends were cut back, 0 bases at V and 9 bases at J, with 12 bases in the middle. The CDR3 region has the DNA TGTGCCAGCAGCCAAGAAAGCAACTTAACTGAGCAGTTCTTC. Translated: CASSQESNLTEQFF.

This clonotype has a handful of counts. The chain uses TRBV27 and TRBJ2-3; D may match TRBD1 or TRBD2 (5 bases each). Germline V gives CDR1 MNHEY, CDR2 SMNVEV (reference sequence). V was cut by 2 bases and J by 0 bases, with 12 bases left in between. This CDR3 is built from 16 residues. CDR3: CASSLDLGGSTDTQYF. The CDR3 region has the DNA TGTGCCAGCAGTTTAGACCTTGGGGGAAGCACAGATACGCAGTATTTT.

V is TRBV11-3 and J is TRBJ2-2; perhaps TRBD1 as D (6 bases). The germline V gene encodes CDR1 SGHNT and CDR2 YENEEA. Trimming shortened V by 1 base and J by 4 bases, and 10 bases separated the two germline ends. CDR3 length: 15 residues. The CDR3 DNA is TGTGCCAGCAGCTTAGGGACAGCGAGCACCGGGGAGCTGTTTTTT. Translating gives CASSLGTASTGELFF. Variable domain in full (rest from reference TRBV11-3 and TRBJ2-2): EAGVVQSPRYKIIEKKQPVAFWCNPISGHNTLYWYLQNLGQGPELLIRYENEEAVDDSQLPKDRFSAERLKGVDSTLKIQPAELGDSAVYLCASSLGTASTGELFFGEGSRLTVL.

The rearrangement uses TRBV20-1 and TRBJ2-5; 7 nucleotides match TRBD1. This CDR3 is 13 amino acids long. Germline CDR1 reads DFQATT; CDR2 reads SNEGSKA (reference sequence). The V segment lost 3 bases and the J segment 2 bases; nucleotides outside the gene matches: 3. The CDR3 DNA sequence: TGCAGTGCTAGGCCAGGGGGACAAGAGACCCAGTACTTC. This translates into CSARPGGQETQYF.

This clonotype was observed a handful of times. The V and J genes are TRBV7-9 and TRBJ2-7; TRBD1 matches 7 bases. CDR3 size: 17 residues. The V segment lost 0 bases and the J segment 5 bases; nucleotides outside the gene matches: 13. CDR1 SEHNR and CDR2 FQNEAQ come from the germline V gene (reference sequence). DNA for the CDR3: TGTGCCAGCAGCTTAGCCATGGGACAGTTCCCGTATGACGAGCAGTACTTC. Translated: CASSLAMGQFPYDEQYF.

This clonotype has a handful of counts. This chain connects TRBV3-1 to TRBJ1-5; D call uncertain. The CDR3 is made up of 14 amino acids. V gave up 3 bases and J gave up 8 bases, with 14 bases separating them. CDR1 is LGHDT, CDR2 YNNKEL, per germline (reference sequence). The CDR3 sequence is CASSHTGGGEPQHF. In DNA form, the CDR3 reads TGTGCCAGCAGCCATACGGGAGGTGGGGAGCCCCAGCATTTT. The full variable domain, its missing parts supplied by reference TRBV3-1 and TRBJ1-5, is DTAVSQTPKYLVTQMGNDKSIKCEQNLGHDTMYWYKQDSKKFLKIMFSYNNKELIINETVPNRFSPKSPDKAHLNLHINSLELGDSAVYFCASSHTGGGEPQHFGDGTRLSIL.

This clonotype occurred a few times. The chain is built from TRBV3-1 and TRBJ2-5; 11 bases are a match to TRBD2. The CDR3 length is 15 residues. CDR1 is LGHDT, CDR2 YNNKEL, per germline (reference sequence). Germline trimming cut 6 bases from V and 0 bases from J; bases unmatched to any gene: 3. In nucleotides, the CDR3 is TGTGCCAGCAGGCCGGGACTAGCGGACCAAGAGACCCAGTACTTC. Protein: CASRPGLADQETQYF.

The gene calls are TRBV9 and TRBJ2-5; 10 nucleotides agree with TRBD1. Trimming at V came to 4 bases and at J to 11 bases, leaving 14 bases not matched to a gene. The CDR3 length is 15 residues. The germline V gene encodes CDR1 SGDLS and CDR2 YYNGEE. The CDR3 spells CASSLGTGELDEQYF. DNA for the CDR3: TGTGCCAGCAGCCTTGGGACAGGGGAGCTCGATGAGCAGTACTTC.